This T cell receptor (beta chain) was recovered during a study of identical twins. General study results and limits: Twins' excess sharing was less marked for out-of-frame beta sequences. Fewer insertions marked abundant cord blood beta clonotypes; young adult naive trended weakly, memory not at all.

This clonotype was counted between two and nine times. What it recognizes is unknown. TCRdb used MiXCR to reprocess the 5' RACE reads, holding one entry per CDR3 protein. The table includes 500,000 or so distinct CDR3 sequences, 22% detected once. The CDR3 is 16 residues long. CDR1 and CDR2 (germline): MGHRA, YSYEKL. The trim removed 2 bases at V and 2 bases at J, leaving 2 bases unmatched. The same sample was also used in a study of T cells expressing NK-cell markers. From that second work: Restricting sorting to alpha-beta TCR T cells was achieved in several experiments by an anti-gamma-delta TCR antibody.

The sequence came from a woman aged 18-29 years in good health. The chain carries TRBV4-1 and TRBJ2-1; 11 bases align to TRBD2. The specimen sequenced was CD4+ T cells sorted from blood. CDR3 nucleotide sequence: TGCGCCAGCAGCCAAACTAGCGGGGGCGCCTACAATGAGCAGTTCTTC. This translates into CASSQTSGGAYNEQFF.